This T cell receptor beta chain was recovered during a study of blood T cell repertoires in COVID-19. V lost 3 bases, J lost 3 bases, and 11 bases lay in between. Germline CDR1 and CDR2: LGHDT and YNNKEL (reference sequence). CDR3 length equals 14 residues. Participants' own reports of clinical history determined their cohort assignment. All recovered Cohort 3 donors got two negative PCRs, got clearance, or saw symptom resolution. This table comes from immunoSEQ multiplex PCR, and its TCRdb copy is limited to in-frame clones, with some not included. The table records around 200,000 clones, 88% of them present only once.

This TCR derives from a woman aged 25 to 39 who had recovered from COVID-19. The chain has TRBV3-1 (or the pseudogene TRBV3-2) and TRBJ1-1; D is possibly TRBD1 (5 bases). Input material: PBMCs or T cells enriched from blood (not recorded which). CDR3 loop: CASSHESRDTEAFF. As DNA, the CDR3 is TGTGCCAGCAGCCATGAAAGCAGGGACACTGAAGCTTTCTTT.